This TCR beta chain was sequenced for a study of technical replicates of blood from a handful of donors. Some clones are missing from TCRdb's copy, which holds only in-frame ones; the method was immunoSEQ multiplex PCR. The profile covers some 60,000 clones, with 91% appearing a single time and approximately 3.9% taken by the ten largest. V lost 4 bases and J lost 5; bases outside the gene matches: 4. The CDR3 loop spans 13 amino acids. Germline CDR1 reads KGHSH; CDR2 reads LQKENI. The sample comprised PBMCs. The V gene is TRBV18, the J gene TRBJ1-1, with 7 bases lining up with TRBD1. The clonotype comes from a human donor in good health. Some clones in this sample may be carry-over from other donors' samples. The CDR3 region is CASSLTGETEAFF. CDR3 coding DNA: TGTGCCAGCTCACTCACAGGGGAAACTGAAGCTTTCTTT.